This T cell receptor (beta chain) was sequenced during a study of response to subunit inactivated influenza vaccine. Study-level results: There was a suggestion from the authors that each seasonal influenza vaccination recruits few new T cells.

As concerns this clonotype: What it recognizes is unknown.

TCRdb fed the RT-PCR reads into MiXCR, producing one record per CDR3 protein. The data contain almost 250,000 distinct CDR3 sequences, 10% to 15% of them singletons. V lost 1 base and J lost 10, with 17 bases in between. The CDR3 extends over 15 amino acids. CDR1 SGHVS and CDR2 FNYEAQ come from the germline V gene. This TCR came from a man in his fifties who received an inactivated influenza vaccine. The V call is TRBV7-6, the J call TRBJ1-5, with D hard to call. This specimen consisted of non-naive T cells sorted from PBMCs, obtained about 14 days before vaccination. The CDR3 is CASSLGGGSGRPQHF. The CDR3 DNA reads as TGTGCCAGCAGCTTAGGGGGAGGGTCGGGGAGACCCCAGCATTTT. Full variable domain (outside the CDR3, taken from reference TRBV7-6 and TRBJ1-5): GAGVSQSPRYKVTKRGQDVALRCDPISGHVSLYWYRQALGQGPEFLTYFNYEAQQDKSGLPNDRFSAERPEGSISTLTIQRTEQRDSAMYRCASSLGGGSGRPQHFGDGTRLSIL.